The 9 T cell receptor beta chains reported below all come from one sample, sequenced in a study of regulatory T cells in long-lasting Graves disease. Time point noted: persistent/refractory GD, antithyroid drugs over 5 years with positive TRAb. Extracted RNA from PBMCs served as the source of the TCR library. In building TCR beta libraries, iRepertoire HTBI primers were used together with Arm-PCR of CDR3 regions. TCRdb re-analysed the multiplex PCR reads in MiXCR, keeping a single row per CDR3 protein. Here the sample spans around 340,000 distinct CDR3 sequences, around a fifth being singletons. The material sequenced was peripheral blood mononuclear cells (PBMCs), taken when the disease was refractory, from a patient treated with antithyroid drugs. These receptors originate from a female donor with Graves disease.

This clonotype was counted ten times or more. The rearrangement uses TRBV20-1 and TRBJ1-1; D may be TRBD1 (6 bases). Germline V CDR1 and CDR2: DFQATT, SNEGSKA (reference sequence). The CDR3 length is 14 residues. V was cut by 3 bases and J by 0 bases, with 11 bases left in between. In DNA form, the CDR3 reads TGCAGTGCTAGCGACGGGGGGCTGAACACTGAAGCTTTCTTT. The encoded protein is CSASDGGLNTEAFF.

The V and J genes are TRBV5-5 and TRBJ1-2, with D uncertain. In germline, CDR1 is SGHKS, CDR2 YYEKEE (reference sequence). The CDR3 contains 12 residues. Trimming took off 6 bases at V and 3 bases at J, with 9 bases between the two ends. As DNA, the CDR3 is TGTGCCAGCACCCCACGAGACTATGGCTACACCTTC. Its translation is CASTPRDYGYTF.

Comments on this clonotype: Germline is not matched at one junction end, which may reflect a read error. The chain is built from TRBV18 and TRBJ1-1; no reliable D call. This CDR3 comprises 13 residues. The germline CDR1 and CDR2 sequences are KGHSH and LQKENI. Here the CDR3 reads CASSPAMNTEALF. The CDR3, as DNA: TGTGCCAGCTCACCTGCGATGAACACTGAAGCTCTCTTT.

In this sample, this clonotype turned up many times. For the CDR3, the DNA is TGTGCCAGCAGCTCTTTAGCGGGAGGTTCCTACGAGCAGTACTTC. Translated, it gives CASSSLAGGSYEQYF. This rearrangement joins TRBV7-8 to TRBJ2-7; TRBD2 agrees at 10 bases. Unmatched junction bases numbered 4, after V lost 4 bases and J lost 1 base. Germline-derived CDR1 and CDR2 are SGHVS and FQNEAQ. This CDR3 region has 15 residues. Filled out from reference TRBV7-8 and TRBJ2-7, the complete variable domain reads GAGVSQSPRYKVAKRGQDVALRCDPISGHVSLFWYQQALGQGPEFLTYFQNEAQLDKSGLPSDRFFAERPEGSVSTLKIQRTQQEDSAVYLCASSSLAGGSYEQYFGPGTRLTVT.

This clonotype was seen many times. This chain joins TRBV6-1 and TRBJ2-7; the D is unclear. CDR3 length: 12 residues. The germline V and J ends were trimmed by 6 bases and 2 bases, with 8 bases remaining between them. From germline, CDR1 is MNHNS and CDR2 SASEGT. CDR3 protein: CASSAHTYEQYF. For the CDR3, the DNA is TGTGCCAGCAGCGCACATACCTACGAGCAGTACTTC.

This clonotype was recorded at least ten times. The chain combines TRBV30 with TRBJ2-7; 10 bases fit TRBD1. From germline, CDR1 is GTSNPN and CDR2 SVGIG (reference sequence). CDR3 length: 15 residues. The junction had 9 bases not matched to a gene; V was cut back by 0 bases and J by 7 bases. CDR3 bases: TGTGCCTGGAGTGTATCGTGGGACAGGGGTGGGGAGCAGTACTTC. It encodes CAWSVSWDRGGEQYF. Full variable domain (missing parts from reference TRBV30 and TRBJ2-7): SQTIHQWPATLVQPVGSPLSLECTVEGTSNPNLYWYRQAAGRGLQLLFYSVGIGQISSEVPQNLSASRPQDRQFILSSKKLLLSDSGFYLCAWSVSWDRGGEQYFGPGTRLTVT.

Comments on this clonotype: This sequence may be a read error, since a much larger clone differs from it by one base. The rearrangement uses TRBV12-3 or TRBV12-4 and TRBJ2-2; TRBD2 is a possible D gene (5 bases). This CDR3 has 15 amino acids. CDR3 sequence: CAGSLRVSNTGELFF. For the CDR3, the DNA is TGTGCCGGCAGTTTGCGGGTTTCGAACACCGGGGAGCTGTTTTTT.

There are many counts of this clonotype. The rearrangement uses TRBV6-2 or TRBV6-3 and TRBJ2-7, with TRBD1 matching over 8 bases. Per germline, CDR1 MNHEY and CDR2 SVGEGT. V was pared by 2 bases and J by 6 bases, with 6 bases of the junction left unmatched. The CDR3 spans 14 residues. This CDR3 reads CASSYGQGAREQYF. CDR3 in DNA: TGTGCCAGCAGTTACGGCCAGGGGGCCCGCGAGCAGTACTTC.

There are many counts of this clonotype. This chain links TRBV30 with TRBJ1-5; 7 nucleotides align to TRBD1. Germline values: CDR1 GTSNPN, CDR2 SVGIG (reference sequence). V lost 2 bases to trimming and J lost 1 base; unmatched junction nucleotides: 5. This CDR3 has 15 amino acids. The CDR3, as DNA: TGTGCCTGGAGTATAGGGACAGTCAGCAATCAGCCCCAGCATTTT. Its translation: CAWSIGTVSNQPQHF. Using reference TRBV30 and TRBJ1-5 for the parts outside the CDR3, the full variable domain is SQTIHQWPATLVQPVGSPLSLECTVEGTSNPNLYWYRQAAGRGLQLLFYSVGIGQISSEVPQNLSASRPQDRQFILSSKKLLLSDSGFYLCAWSIGTVSNQPQHFGDGTRLSIL.